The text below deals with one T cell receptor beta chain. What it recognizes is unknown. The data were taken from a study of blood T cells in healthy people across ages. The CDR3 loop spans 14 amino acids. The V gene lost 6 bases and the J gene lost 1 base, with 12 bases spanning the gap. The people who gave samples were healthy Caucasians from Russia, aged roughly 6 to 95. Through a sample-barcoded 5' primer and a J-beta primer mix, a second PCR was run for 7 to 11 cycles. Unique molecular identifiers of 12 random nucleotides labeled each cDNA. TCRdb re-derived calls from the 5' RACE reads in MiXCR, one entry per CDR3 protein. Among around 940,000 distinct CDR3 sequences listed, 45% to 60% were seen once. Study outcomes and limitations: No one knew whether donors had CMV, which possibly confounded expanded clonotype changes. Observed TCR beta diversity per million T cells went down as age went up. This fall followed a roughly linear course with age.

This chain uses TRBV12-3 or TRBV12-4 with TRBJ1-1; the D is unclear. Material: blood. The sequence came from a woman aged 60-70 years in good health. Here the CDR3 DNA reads TGTGCCAGCAGCATTCTAACCGGGAACACTGAAGCTTTCTTT. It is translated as CASSILTGNTEAFF.